Below are 21 T cell receptor beta chains sequenced from a single sample in a study of IL-32 and malignant T cell survival in cutaneous lymphoma. TCRdb's table, derived via immunoSEQ multiplex PCR, lists solely in-frame clones and lacks some. The sample has roughly 2,200 clones, about 80% seen once; the top ten hold around 52%. Patients with leukemic cutaneous T cell lymphoma (Sezary syndrome) provided these blood samples. The sample in question was blood, obtained on day 0. The receptors here all came from a human donor with cutaneous T cell lymphoma.

V usage is TRBV5-1 and J usage is TRBJ2-7; D is undetermined. This CDR3 is 14 amino acids long. With 0 bases removed from V and 6 bases from J, the gap between germline ends came to 13 bases. CDR1 is SGHRS and CDR2 is YFSETQ in the germline V gene. CDR3 in amino acids: CASSLEGAPVEQYF. DNA for the CDR3: TGCGCCAGCAGCTTGGAAGGCGCCCCCGTCGAGCAGTACTTC.

The J gene is TRBJ1-1, the V gene TRBV28, with unresolved D. The V gene's germline CDR1 is MDHEN and CDR2 SYDVKM. V was pared by 5 bases and J by 3 bases, with 13 bases between. The CDR3 loop spans 14 amino acids. The CDR3: CASSIMGGYTEAFF. In DNA form, the CDR3 reads TGTGCCAGCAGTATAATGGGAGGTTACACTGAAGCTTTCTTT.

This clone was counted once. The J gene is TRBJ2-5, the V gene TRBV29-1; D call uncertain. V was pared by 1 base and J by 4 bases, with 10 bases between. CDR1 and CDR2 from the germline V gene are SQVTM and ANQGSEA. CDR3 length: 13 residues. This CDR3 reads CSVEAWSLETQYF. DNA for the CDR3: TGCAGCGTTGAAGCCTGGTCCCTAGAGACCCAGTACTTC. Complete variable domain (other parts from reference TRBV29-1 and TRBJ2-5): SAVISQKPSRDICQRGTSLTIQCQVDSQVTMMFWYRQQPGQSLTLIATANQGSEATYESGFVIDKFPISRPNLTFSTLTVSNMSPEDSSIYLCSVEAWSLETQYFGPGTRLLVL.

The chain recombines TRBV27 with TRBJ2-5, with 7 bases identical to TRBD1. With V trimmed by 3 bases and J by 2 bases, 9 bases remained unmatched. CDR3 length equals 16 residues. Germline CDR1 reads MNHEY; CDR2 reads SMNVEV (reference sequence). CDR3 sequence reads: CASSFRQGFPQETQYF. The CDR3 nucleotides read TGTGCCAGCAGTTTTCGACAGGGTTTCCCTCAAGAGACCCAGTACTTC.

J is TRBJ2-5 and V is TRBV7-2; no definite D call. Germline V CDR1 and CDR2: SGHTA, FQGNSA. The V gene lost 0 bases and the J gene lost 0 bases, with 8 bases spanning the gap. This CDR3 has 15 residues. The CDR3 here is CASSLAGSNQETQYF. The CDR3 nucleotides are TGTGCCAGCAGCTTAGCAGGAAGCAACCAAGAGACCCAGTACTTC. The entire variable domain, with the rest obtained from reference TRBV7-2 and TRBJ2-5, is as follows: GAGVSQSPSNKVTEKGKDVELRCDPISGHTALYWYRQSLGQGLEFLIYFQGNSAPDKSGLPSDRFSAERTGGSVSTLTIQRTQQEDSAVYLCASSLAGSNQETQYFGPGTRLLVL.

The chain joins TRBV13 to TRBJ1-5; the D gene is possibly TRBD1 (6 bases). Germline CDR1 PRHDT, CDR2 FYEKMQ (reference sequence). The CDR3 covers 15 residues. Trimming took 3 bases from V and 5 from J, leaving 14 bases between them. The CDR3 coding sequence is TGTGCCAGCAGCTTTAGGGGGTACGATCATCAGCCCCAGCATTTT. It translates to CASSFRGYDHQPQHF.

A few counts support this clone. J is TRBJ2-7 and V is TRBV7-8; D gene unclear. The CDR3 has 11 residues. Per germline, CDR1 SGHVS and CDR2 FQNEAQ. The V and J ends lost 5 bases and 0 bases respectively, with 2 bases between them. The CDR3 DNA reads as TGTGCCAGCAGCCCCTCCTACGAGCAGTACTTC. Protein: CASSPSYEQYF. The full variable domain, in which reference TRBV7-8 and TRBJ2-7 provide the parts outside the CDR3, is GAGVSQSPRYKVAKRGQDVALRCDPISGHVSLFWYQQALGQGPEFLTYFQNEAQLDKSGLPSDRFFAERPEGSVSTLKIQRTQQEDSAVYLCASSPSYEQYFGPGTRLTVT.

The chain uses TRBV28 and TRBJ2-7; D is unclear. V dropped 2 bases and J dropped 7 bases, with 12 bases sitting between them. Germline V gene lookup returns CDR1 MDHEN and CDR2 SYDVKM. This CDR3 comprises 13 residues. CDR3: CASSLGLPGEQYF. DNA for the CDR3: TGTGCCAGCAGTTTAGGGCTACCTGGGGAGCAGTACTTC.

The V gene is TRBV7-2, the J gene TRBJ2-3, with D unresolved. The V end lost 5 bases, the J end lost 0 bases, and 6 bases lay between the germline ends. There are 13 residues in the CDR3. Germline-derived CDR1 and CDR2 are SGHTA and FQGNSA. The CDR3 reads CASSLISTDTQYF. CDR3 nucleotides: TGTGCCAGCAGCCTGATTAGCACAGATACGCAGTATTTT.

Details on this clone: Sequence at one end of the junction differs from germline and may be a read error. The chain employs TRBV7-7 and TRBJ2-1; 13 nucleotides agree with TRBD2. CDR1 SSHAT and CDR2 FNYEAQ come from the germline V gene (reference sequence). The CDR3 is 15 amino acids. CDR3 coding DNA: TGTGCTAGCAGCTCCACTAGCGGGAGGGGTAATGAGCAGTTCTTC. The encoded protein is CASSSTSGRGNEQFF.

This rearrangement joins TRBV5-1 to TRBJ2-2; TRBD1 might be the D (5 bases). The V and J ends lost 2 bases and 6 bases respectively, with 8 bases between them. This CDR3 has 13 residues. The germline V gene has CDR1 SGHRS and CDR2 YFSETQ. CDR3 sequence (DNA): TGCGCCAGCAGCTTTCAGGGTCCCGGGGAGCTGTTTTTT. Its translation: CASSFQGPGELFF.

The gene calls are TRBV4-1 and TRBJ1-2; tentative D call: TRBD1 (5 bases). V dropped 11 bases and J dropped 8 bases, with 18 bases sitting between them. Germline V gene data show CDR1 as MGHRA and CDR2 as YSYEKL. The CDR3 sequence is 12 residues long. The CDR3 loop reads CAAQGGPSGYTF. The CDR3 DNA sequence: TGCGCCGCGCAGGGCGGGCCCAGCGGCTACACCTTC.

This chain links TRBV28 with TRBJ2-5, with 9 bases lining up with TRBD2. The CDR3 runs to 14 residues. Germline V gene data show CDR1 as MDHEN and CDR2 as SYDVKM. The V gene end was trimmed by 4 bases and the J gene end by 4 bases; junction bases not matched to a gene: 4. The CDR3 sequence: CASSSTGLAETQYF. The CDR3 region has the DNA TGTGCCAGCAGTTCAACGGGACTAGCAGAGACCCAGTACTTC.

The gene calls are TRBV27 and TRBJ2-2, with TRBD2 identical over 7 bases. From germline, CDR1 is MNHEY and CDR2 SMNVEV (reference sequence). The CDR3 runs 15 residues. The V and J ends lost 3 bases and 4 bases, in that order; junction bases with no gene match: 5. The CDR3 coding sequence is TGTGCCAGCAGTTTCCACGGGAGGAGCACCGGGGAGCTGTTTTTT. This translates into CASSFHGRSTGELFF.

The genes are TRBV7-9 and TRBJ2-2, with TRBD1 as a possible D gene (7 bases). Trimming pared 4 bases from V and 4 bases from J, leaving 13 bases between. The CDR3 covers 15 residues. Germline-derived CDR1 and CDR2 are SEHNR and FQNEAQ (reference sequence). CDR3 nucleotides: TGTGCCAGCAGCTCACCAGGGGGGATCACCGGGGAGCTGTTTTTT. This gives the protein CASSSPGGITGELFF.

The rearrangement uses TRBV6-9 and TRBJ2-1; 10 bases match TRBD2. The CDR3 runs 15 residues. CDR1 is MNHGY, CDR2 SVAAGI, per germline. V lost 3 bases to trimming and J lost 6 bases; unmatched junction nucleotides: 5. The CDR3 loop reads CASSYPGTSVNEQFF. CDR3 in DNA: TGTGCCAGCAGTTACCCCGGGACTAGCGTCAATGAGCAGTTCTTC.

This rearrangement joins TRBV5-5 to TRBJ1-4; D is ambiguous. Germline CDR1 SGHKS, CDR2 YYEKEE (reference sequence). Trimming took 2 bases from V and 0 from J, leaving 5 bases between them. The CDR3 sequence is 14 residues long. CDR3 loop: CASSFLSTNEKLFF. CDR3 nucleotides: TGTGCCAGCAGCTTTTTATCAACTAATGAAAAACTGTTTTTT.

V gene TRBV10-3 combines with J gene TRBJ2-5; 7 nucleotides agree with TRBD1. Per germline, CDR1 ENHRY and CDR2 SYGVKD. The CDR3 sequence is 12 residues long. V shed 6 bases and J 4 bases; nucleotides not matched to a gene: 2. CDR3 sequence reads: CAISRQGETQYF. The CDR3 region has the DNA TGTGCCATCAGCAGACAGGGAGAGACCCAGTACTTC.

By share, this clone ranks as medium-sized. The CDR3 coding sequence is TGTGCCAGCAGTTTTAACAGCCTCAATGAGCAGTTCTTC. Residues: CASSFNSLNEQFF. This chain connects TRBV27 to TRBJ2-1; unclear D gene. Deletions cut 3 bases from V and 6 bases from J, with 9 bases between. This CDR3 has 13 residues. Germline loops: CDR1 MNHEY, CDR2 SMNVEV (reference sequence).

This clone is hyperexpanded (1% or more). The V gene is TRBV9, the J gene TRBJ2-7; TRBD1 or TRBD2 may be the D gene (5 bases each). The CDR3 is made up of 14 amino acids. Looked up from germline, CDR1 is SGDLS and CDR2 is YYNGEE. The V end lost 7 bases, the J end lost 6 bases, and 20 bases lay between the germline ends. CDR3 residues: CASGDGVGRGEQYF. DNA of the CDR3: TGTGCCAGCGGGGACGGGGTGGGGCGCGGCGAGCAGTACTTC.

The V and J genes are TRBV4-1 and TRBJ2-7; perhaps D is TRBD1 or TRBD2 (5 bases each). This CDR3 is built from 14 residues. Germline V gives CDR1 MGHRA, CDR2 YSYEKL. V was trimmed by 3 bases and J by 5 bases, leaving 14 bases between them. The CDR3 spells CASSHQSGPNEQYF. CDR3 sequence (DNA): TGCGCCAGCAGCCATCAGTCGGGGCCTAACGAGCAGTACTTC.